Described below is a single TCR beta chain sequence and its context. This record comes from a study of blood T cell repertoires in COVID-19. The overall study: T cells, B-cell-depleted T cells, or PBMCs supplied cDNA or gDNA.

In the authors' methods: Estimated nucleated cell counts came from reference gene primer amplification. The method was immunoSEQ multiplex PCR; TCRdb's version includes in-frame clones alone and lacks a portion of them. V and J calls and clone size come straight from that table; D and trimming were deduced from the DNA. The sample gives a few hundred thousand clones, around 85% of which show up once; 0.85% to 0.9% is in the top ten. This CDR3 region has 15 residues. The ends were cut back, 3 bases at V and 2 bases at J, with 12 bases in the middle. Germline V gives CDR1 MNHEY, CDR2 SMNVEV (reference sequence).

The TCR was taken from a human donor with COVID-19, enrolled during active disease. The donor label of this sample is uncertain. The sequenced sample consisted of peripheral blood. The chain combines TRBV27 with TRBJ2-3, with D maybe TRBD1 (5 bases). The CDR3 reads CASSLGLVDTDTQYF. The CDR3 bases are TGTGCCAGCAGTTTGGGGCTAGTGGACACAGATACGCAGTATTTT.